The rows below give T cell receptor beta chains drawn from one sample of a study of beta chain features in type 1 diabetes. Sequenced by immunoSEQ multiplex PCR; TCRdb stores in-frame clones only, minus some. The sample lists approximately 160,000 clones; about 9.4% were seen once. The sequenced sample was central memory CD4+ T cells from blood. The source of these receptors is a man younger than 40 with type 1 diabetes. The CDR3 runs from the conserved cysteine through the conserved F or W. D genes are given only for firm matches. A row's size may be missing; if present it is once, few, many or a size class.

v_gene,d_gene,abundance,j_gene,CDR3aa,CDR3nt
TRBV7-2,-,-,TRBJ2-1,CASSLDLTGSSYNEQFF,TGTGCCAGCAGCTTAGACCTTACAGGGAGCTCCTACAATGAGCAGTTCTTC
TRBV5-4,-,-,TRBJ2-1,CASSLAYYSGNEQFF,TGTGCCAGCAGCTTGGCCTACTACAGCGGCAATGAGCAGTTCTTC
TRBV4-2,TRBD2,few,TRBJ2-3,CASSQAQLAGATVGTDTQYF,TGTGCCAGCAGCCAAGCCCAACTAGCGGGAGCGACCGTTGGTACAGATACGCAGTATTTT
TRBV7-2,-,few,TRBJ2-2,CASSFGGTGELFF,TGTGCCAGCAGCTTCGGGGGAACCGGGGAGCTGTTTTTT
TRBV29-1,-,few,TRBJ1-2,CSVEEQIYGYTF,TGCAGCGTTGAGGAACAGATCTATGGCTACACCTTC
TRBV21-1,-,few,TRBJ1-4,CASSKSDSEGLFF,TGTGCCAGCAGCAAGTCTGACTCCGAGGGACTGTTTTTT
TRBV18,-,-,TRBJ2-5,CASSPPGIRETQYF,TGTGCCAGCTCCCCCCCCGGGATCAGGGAGACCCAGTACTTC
TRBV7-3,TRBD1,few,TRBJ1-1,CASSRQGQGPARF,TGTGCCAGCAGCCGCCAGGGACAGGGACCGGCCCGTTTC
TRBV7-8,TRBD1,-,TRBJ2-1,CASSGTGGSYNEQFF,TGTGCCAGCAGCGGGACAGGGGGCTCCTACAATGAGCAGTTCTTC
TRBV19,-,few,TRBJ1-5,CASSIGNGNQPQHF,TGTGCCAGTAGTATAGGGAACGGGAATCAGCCCCAGCATTTT
TRBV5-1,TRBD1,few,TRBJ1-3,CASSVQGANSGNTIYF,TGCGCCAGCAGCGTACAGGGGGCCAACTCTGGAAACACCATATATTTT
TRBV28,TRBD1,-,TRBJ1-5,CASGNLGQGGQPQHF,TGTGCCAGCGGGAACCTCGGACAGGGCGGTCAGCCCCAGCATTTT
TRBV5-1,-,many,TRBJ2-5,CASSRSPGQETQYF,TGCGCCAGCAGCCGTAGCCCAGGGCAAGAGACCCAGTACTTC
TRBV28,TRBD2,-,TRBJ2-1,CASTTGGAYNEQFF,TGTGCCAGCACCACGGGGGGGGCGTACAATGAGCAGTTCTTC
TRBV4-1,-,-,TRBJ1-2,CASSQGFGGYGYTF,TGCGCCAGCAGCCAAGGTTTCGGGGGCTATGGCTACACCTTC
TRBV29-1,-,few,TRBJ2-7,CSAAPTSGSYEQYF,TGCAGCGCGGCCCCTACTAGTGGGTCCTACGAGCAGTACTTC
TRBV7-6,TRBD1,-,TRBJ2-7,CASSYDLGGAGSYEQYF,TGTGCCAGCAGCTACGACCTAGGGGGCGCGGGCTCCTACGAGCAGTACTTC
TRBV7-2,TRBD1,-,TRBJ2-1,CASSRRTGDKNEQFF,TGTGCCAGCAGCAGAAGGACAGGGGATAAAAATGAGCAGTTCTTC
TRBV12-5,TRBD2,few,TRBJ2-2,CASGLRAGNTGELFF,TGTGCTAGTGGTTTACGAGCGGGAAACACCGGGGAGCTGTTTTTT
TRBV18,-,-,TRBJ2-3,CASSPKLNTDTQYF,TGTGCCAGCTCACCAAAACTCAACACAGATACGCAGTATTTT
TRBV5-5,TRBD2,-,TRBJ2-5,CASKGTRSQETQYF,TGTGCCAGCAAAGGGACTAGAAGCCAAGAGACCCAGTACTTC
TRBV28,-,few,TRBJ2-2,CASSPGDSGNTGELFF,TGTGCCAGCAGTCCGGGGGATAGCGGAAACACCGGGGAGCTGTTTTTT
TRBV2,-,many,TRBJ2-1,CASGLYNEQFF,TGTGCCAGCGGACTGTACAATGAGCAGTTCTTC
TRBV27,TRBD2,-,TRBJ2-1,CASSGTSGYNEQFF,TGTGCCAGCAGTGGGACTAGTGGGTACAATGAGCAGTTCTTC
TRBV5-1,TRBD1,-,TRBJ2-1,CASIPLEGGPNEQFF,TGCGCCAGCATCCCTCTGGAAGGGGGCCCCAATGAGCAGTTCTTC
TRBV7-2,TRBD2,-,TRBJ2-7,CASSPRASGPYEQYF,TGTGCCAGCAGCCCAAGGGCTAGCGGTCCCTACGAGCAGTACTTC
TRBV19,TRBD1,-,TRBJ2-3,CASSRSGGTSPDTQYF,TGTGCCAGTAGTCGATCAGGGGGCACCAGCCCAGATACGCAGTATTTT
TRBV9,-,few,TRBJ2-7,CASSVGTGTYEQYF,TGTGCCAGCAGCGTGGGGACTGGTACCTACGAGCAGTACTTC
TRBV27,-,few,TRBJ2-1,CASSLSSQRPTQGIF,TGTGCCAGCAGTTTGAGTAGCCAGCGTCCCACACAGGGAATCTTC
TRBV7-2,TRBD2,-,TRBJ2-3,CASSLPGGRDTQYF,TGTGCCAGCAGCTTACCGGGAGGCCGGGATACGCAGTATTTT
TRBV2,-,-,TRBJ1-4,CASSDETGAPGKLFF,TGTGCCAGCAGTGACGAGACAGGTGCCCCTGGAAAACTGTTTTTT
TRBV18,TRBD1,-,TRBJ2-7,CASSPSRTGNYEQYF,TGTGCCAGCTCACCTTCTCGGACAGGGAACTACGAGCAGTACTTC
TRBV2,-,-,TRBJ1-5,CASSDRGSDQPQHF,TGTGCCAGCAGTGACAGGGGATCTGATCAGCCCCAGCATTTT
TRBV7-2,TRBD2,-,TRBJ2-5,CASSLLAGIQETQYF,TGTGCCAGCAGCCTCTTAGCGGGGATCCAAGAGACCCAGTACTTC
TRBV5-1,TRBD2,-,TRBJ2-5,CASSLGTSGVIKETQYF,TGCGCCAGCAGCTTGGGGACTAGCGGAGTTATTAAAGAGACCCAGTACTTC
TRBV28,TRBD2,few,TRBJ2-1,CASSSSGRFSNEQFF,TGTGCCAGCAGTTCTAGCGGGAGATTTAGTAATGAGCAGTTCTTC
TRBV27,TRBD2,few,TRBJ2-3,CASSLSGTSGIQGTQYF,TGTGCCAGCAGTTTAAGTGGGACTAGCGGGATCCAGGGTACGCAGTATTTT
TRBV27,TRBD1,-,TRBJ1-4,CASRLTGNEKLFF,TGTGCCAGCAGATTGACAGGGAATGAAAAACTGTTTTTT
TRBV5-1,TRBD1,-,TRBJ1-2,CASSLATGADGYTF,TGCGCCAGCAGCTTGGCTACAGGGGCTGATGGCTACACCTTC
TRBV18,TRBD2,few,TRBJ2-1,CASSPLSLGGMSRGEQFF,TGTGCCAGCTCACCACTGAGTTTGGGGGGGATGAGTCGAGGTGAGCAGTTCTTC
TRBV9,-,-,TRBJ2-2,CASSVDPANTGELFF,TGTGCCAGCAGCGTAGACCCAGCGAACACCGGGGAGCTGTTTTTT
TRBV13,TRBD1,few,TRBJ2-7,CASRAGTGGYEQYF,TGTGCCAGCAGGGCCGGGACAGGGGGGTACGAGCAGTACTTC
TRBV7-9,-,-,TRBJ2-7,CASSFGTFPYEQYF,TGTGCCAGCAGCTTCGGGACATTCCCCTACGAGCAGTACTTC
TRBV4-2,-,few,TRBJ2-7,CASSQEATVRSYEQYF,TGTGCCAGCAGCCAAGAAGCGACAGTTCGATCCTACGAGCAGTACTTC
TRBV7-9,-,-,TRBJ2-1,CASSSTRGRSYNEQFF,TGTGCCAGCAGCTCCACCAGAGGGCGGAGTTACAATGAGCAGTTCTTC
TRBV15,TRBD2,-,TRBJ2-5,CATSPTSAQETQYF,TGTGCCACCAGTCCTACTAGCGCCCAAGAGACCCAGTACTTC
TRBV18,TRBD2,few,TRBJ2-1,CASSQSGNHNEQFF,TGTGCCAGCTCTCAGAGCGGGAACCACAATGAGCAGTTCTTC
TRBV20-1,-,few,TRBJ2-4,CSAHKNIQYF,TGCAGTGCCCATAAAAACATTCAGTACTTC
TRBV2,-,-,TRBJ1-1,CASSSGITEAFF,TGTGCCAGCAGTTCCGGGATAACTGAAGCTTTCTTT
TRBV27,TRBD1,-,TRBJ2-7,CASSAGTGRYEQYF,TGTGCCAGCAGCGCCGGGACAGGTCGCTACGAGCAGTACTTC
TRBV2,-,-,TRBJ1-2,CASTQQRKANYGYTF,TGTGCCAGCACCCAACAGCGGAAAGCAAACTATGGCTACACCTTC
TRBV5-6,TRBD2,-,TRBJ2-5,CASSLGSGSLETQYF,TGTGCCAGCAGCTTGGGTAGCGGGAGTTTGGAGACCCAGTACTTC
TRBV2,TRBD2,-,TRBJ2-2,CASGGLAGVSGELFF,TGTGCCAGCGGGGGACTAGCGGGAGTATCCGGGGAGCTGTTTTTT